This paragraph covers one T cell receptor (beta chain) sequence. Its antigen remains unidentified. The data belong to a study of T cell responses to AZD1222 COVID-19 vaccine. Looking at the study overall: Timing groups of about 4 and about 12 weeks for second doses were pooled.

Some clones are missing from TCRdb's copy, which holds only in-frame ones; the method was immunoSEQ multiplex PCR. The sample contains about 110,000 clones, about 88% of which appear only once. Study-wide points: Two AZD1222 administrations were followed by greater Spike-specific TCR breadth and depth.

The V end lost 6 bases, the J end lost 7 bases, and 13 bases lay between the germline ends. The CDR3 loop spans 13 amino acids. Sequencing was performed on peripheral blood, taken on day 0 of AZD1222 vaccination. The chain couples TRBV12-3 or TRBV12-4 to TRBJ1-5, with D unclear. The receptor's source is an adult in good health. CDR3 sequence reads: CASSFWREQPQHF. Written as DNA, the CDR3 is TGTGCCAGCAGCTTTTGGAGGGAACAGCCCCAGCATTTT.